Included here is one TCR beta chain sequence, with context. The germline V gene has CDR1 LNHDA and CDR2 SQIVND (reference sequence). V was cut by 3 bases and J by 3 bases, with 18 bases left in between. This CDR3 region has 16 residues. This sample stems from a study of sequential checkpoint blockade in melanoma. Study background: After both sequences, patients received maintenance nivolumab.

Treatment defined: randomized to nivolumab then ipilimumab (arm A) or the reverse (arm B). DNA-damaging chemotherapy had not been given to any patient beforehand. Measured with immunoSEQ multiplex PCR; TCRdb has only the in-frame clones, and not every one. This sample carries about 20,000 clones, roughly 82% of them seen once, and the ten largest clones take just over 50%. The chain employs TRBV19 and TRBJ2-7; D possibly corresponds to TRBD2 (6 bases). The receptor was isolated from a human donor with melanoma. The source material was CD8+ T cells sorted from blood (inferred from file names), sampled from a patient given nivolumab and ipilimumab in sequence. Here the CDR3 reads CASSMAGRTYHYEQYF. The CDR3 DNA is TGTGCCAGTAGTATGGCGGGGAGGACTTATCACTACGAGCAGTACTTC.